These T cell receptor beta chains were read from a single sample in a study of CD8 T cells in ankylosing spondylitis. TCRdb used MiXCR to reprocess the 5' RACE reads, holding one entry per CDR3 protein. The data show 250,000 to 350,000 distinct CDR3 sequences, with 6.5% to 10% seen just once and more than 12% held by the top ten. The material sequenced was blood, either unsorted or a sorted T cell fraction (not recorded which). The receptors shown here come from a male donor with ankylosing spondylitis. Both conserved end residues are part of each CDR3. Fields, in order: J gene, V gene, clone size, D gene, CDR3 DNA, CDR3 protein. D genes are given only for firm matches. Size is stated for part of the rows, as once, few or many counts, or as a class when the clone is expanded.

J: TRBJ2-7; V: TRBV7-9; size: -; D: -; DNA: TGTGCCAGCAGCACCGCGGGCGGGATGTCCTACGAGCAGTACTTC; CDR3: CASSTAGGMSYEQYF
J: TRBJ2-7; V: TRBV30; size: -; D: -; DNA: TGTGCCTGGAGTGTAGACAGCTACGAGCAGTACTTC; CDR3: CAWSVDSYEQYF
J: TRBJ2-3; V: TRBV12-3/TRBV12-4; size: few; D: TRBD2; DNA: TGTGCCAGCAGTTTGGGTACCACCGGGGGGGATACGCAGTATTTT; CDR3: CASSLGTTGGDTQYF
J: TRBJ2-1; V: TRBV29-1; size: few; D: -; DNA: TGCAGCGTTGTTACTGCGGCCAATGAGCAGTTCTTC; CDR3: CSVVTAANEQFF
J: TRBJ2-7; V: TRBV10-3; size: -; D: TRBD1; DNA: TGTGCCATCAGTGGGCCGGGACAGGGGTTGTACGAGCAGTACTTC; CDR3: CAISGPGQGLYEQYF
J: TRBJ2-7; V: TRBV4-1; size: -; D: TRBD2; DNA: TGCGCCAGCAGCCAAGATTCGGGGGTAGGGGGACTAGCGGGGAACTACGAGCAGTACTTC; CDR3: CASSQDSGVGGLAGNYEQYF
J: TRBJ2-1; V: TRBV6-1; size: -; D: -; DNA: TGTGCCAGCACCGAAGACAGGCCCTACAATGAGCAGTTCTTC; CDR3: CASTEDRPYNEQFF
J: TRBJ2-1; V: TRBV5-6; size: many; D: TRBD2; DNA: TGTGCCAGCAGCTTGTTGTCGGGAGGTGAAGATGAGCAGTTCTTC; CDR3: CASSLLSGGEDEQFF
J: TRBJ2-3; V: TRBV5-1; size: many; D: -; DNA: TGCGCCAGCAGTTCGGGAACGGGCGGATGGCCAGATACGCAGTATTTT; CDR3: CASSSGTGGWPDTQYF
J: TRBJ2-1; V: TRBV7-9; size: few; D: -; DNA: TGTGCCAGCACCATCTCAAGGGGGTTGAATGAGCAGTTCTTC; CDR3: CASTISRGLNEQFF
J: TRBJ2-2; V: TRBV7-6; size: -; D: -; DNA: TGTGCCAGCAGCTTAAACAGTAGGACCGGGGAGCTGTTTTTT; CDR3: CASSLNSRTGELFF
J: TRBJ2-7; V: TRBV27; size: -; D: TRBD2; DNA: TGTGCCAGCAGCCCTGGGGCTAGCGGTTCTGAGTACTTC; CDR3: CASSPGASGSEYF
J: TRBJ2-7; V: TRBV7-6; size: -; D: -; DNA: TGTGCCAGCAGTCGCGAGAGCGGAGCTTGGTACTTC; CDR3: CASSRESGAWYF
J: TRBJ2-7; V: TRBV12-3/TRBV12-4; size: few; D: TRBD1; DNA: TGTGCCAGCACCCGGACAGGGCCCGGCTACGAGCAGTACTTC; CDR3: CASTRTGPGYEQYF
J: TRBJ2-2; V: TRBV2; size: many; D: -; DNA: TGTGCCAGCAGTGAGGCCAGAAACACCGGGGAGCTGTTTTTT; CDR3: CASSEARNTGELFF
J: TRBJ2-1; V: TRBV3-1; size: few; D: TRBD2; DNA: TGTGCCAGCAGCACTAGCGGTTGGGTTGAGCAGTTCTTC; CDR3: CASSTSGWVEQFF
J: TRBJ2-2; V: TRBV3-1; size: -; D: -; DNA: TGTGCCAGCAGCCCCCCCCCGGGAAGGGGGGAGCTGTTTTTT; CDR3: CASSPPPGRGELFF
J: TRBJ2-2; V: TRBV12-3/TRBV12-4; size: many; D: TRBD2; DNA: TGTGCCAGCAGCCGGACCCTGGGACTAGCGGGGGGCATGGGGACCGGGGAGCTGTTTTTT; CDR3: CASSRTLGLAGGMGTGELFF
J: TRBJ2-6; V: TRBV20-1; size: many; D: TRBD2; DNA: TGCAGTGCTAGAGCCCCGGGACTAGGGGGACCTGGGGCCAACGTCCTGACTTTC; CDR3: CSARAPGLGGPGANVLTF
J: TRBJ2-5; V: TRBV9; size: -; D: -; DNA: TGTGCCAGCAGCGTAGGTGCGACGCGGGAGACCCAGTACTTC; CDR3: CASSVGATRETQYF
J: TRBJ2-1; V: TRBV5-1; size: -; D: TRBD2; DNA: TGCGCCAGCAGCCCCCCGAGCGGGAGGGACTACAATGAGCAGTTCTTC; CDR3: CASSPPSGRDYNEQFF
J: TRBJ1-2; V: TRBV28; size: -; D: -; DNA: TGTGCCAGCAAGCGAGCTAACTATGGCTACACCTTC; CDR3: CASKRANYGYTF
J: TRBJ2-1; V: TRBV7-9; size: -; D: TRBD2; DNA: TGTGCCAGCTCTAGCGGGAGGTCTCATGAGCAGTTCTTC; CDR3: CASSSGRSHEQFF
J: TRBJ2-1; V: TRBV4-3; size: few; D: -; DNA: TGCGCCAGCAGCCAAGCTACGGGAGTAATCAATGAGCAGTTCTTC; CDR3: CASSQATGVINEQFF
J: TRBJ2-6; V: TRBV25-1; size: few; D: -; DNA: TGTGCCAGCAGTACGGGGGCAGAGTTTCATATCTCTGGGGCCAACGTCCTGACTTTC; CDR3: CASSTGAEFHISGANVLTF
J: TRBJ1-1; V: TRBV12-3/TRBV12-4; size: many; D: TRBD1; DNA: TGTGCCAGCAGCCTAGACAGGGGCACTGAAGCTTTCTTT; CDR3: CASSLDRGTEAFF
J: TRBJ2-1; V: TRBV5-1; size: few; D: -; DNA: TGCGCCAGCAGTCCCGAAACAGGGAGCTCCTACAATGAGCAGTTCTTC; CDR3: CASSPETGSSYNEQFF
J: TRBJ2-2; V: TRBV20-1; size: many; D: TRBD2; DNA: TGCAGTGCTAGACGGCCCGGGACTAGCGGGAAGAACGGGGAGCTGTTTTTT; CDR3: CSARRPGTSGKNGELFF
J: TRBJ2-3; V: TRBV5-1; size: -; D: TRBD2; DNA: TGCGCCAGCAGCATCGGACTAGCGGGAGGTCGGACAGATACGCAGTATTTT; CDR3: CASSIGLAGGRTDTQYF
J: TRBJ2-1; V: TRBV5-1; size: many; D: -; DNA: TGCGCCAGCAGCTTGCCTAGTACCTCCTACAATGAGCAGTTCTTC; CDR3: CASSLPSTSYNEQFF
J: TRBJ2-5; V: TRBV28; size: -; D: -; DNA: TGTGCCAGCCTCCCGGGCGGGATGGGAGAGACCCAGTACTTC; CDR3: CASLPGGMGETQYF
J: TRBJ1-1; V: TRBV10-3; size: few; D: -; DNA: TGTGCCATCAAGGCCGAGCCCATGAACACTGAAGCTTTCTTT; CDR3: CAIKAEPMNTEAFF
J: TRBJ2-1; V: TRBV7-3; size: many; D: -; DNA: TGTGCCAGCAGCTTAATGGCGAGCAGCCCCTACAATGAGCAGTTCTTC; CDR3: CASSLMASSPYNEQFF
J: TRBJ2-3; V: TRBV6-1; size: few; D: -; DNA: TGTGCCAGCGCCCCTACGGGGAGGCCAGGAGATACGCAGTATTTT; CDR3: CASAPTGRPGDTQYF
J: TRBJ2-7; V: TRBV6-1; size: -; D: -; DNA: TGTGCCAGCACAGGACCACCTCTCTCCTACGAGCAGTACTTC; CDR3: CASTGPPLSYEQYF
J: TRBJ2-7; V: TRBV12-3/TRBV12-4; size: few; D: -; DNA: TGTGCCAGCAGTTTAGGAACAGGGCGCGAGCAGTACTTC; CDR3: CASSLGTGREQYF
J: TRBJ2-2; V: TRBV11-2; size: many; D: -; DNA: TGTGCCAGCAGCTGGGACCGGGGCGGGGAGCTGTTTTTT; CDR3: CASSWDRGGELFF
J: TRBJ2-7; V: TRBV7-2; size: few; D: TRBD2; DNA: TGTGCCAGCAGTCGCCGCTGGACTAGCGGGATGGAGGAGCAGTACTTC; CDR3: CASSRRWTSGMEEQYF
J: TRBJ2-1; V: TRBV2; size: -; D: -; DNA: TGTGCCAGCGTTGGAACTGAGCAGTTCTTC; CDR3: CASVGTEQFF
J: TRBJ1-1; V: TRBV29-1; size: -; D: TRBD1; DNA: TGCAGCGCCTTGACAGGGGGCACGGTAGCTTTCTTT; CDR3: CSALTGGTVAFF
J: TRBJ2-7; V: TRBV5-1; size: few; D: -; DNA: TGCGCCAGCGGACTGGACAGCAGCTCCTACGAGCAGTACTTC; CDR3: CASGLDSSSYEQYF
J: TRBJ2-3; V: TRBV7-9; size: -; D: TRBD2; DNA: TGTGCCAGCAGCTCGACGCCGGGACTAGAGGGAGGAGATACGCAGTATTTT; CDR3: CASSSTPGLEGGDTQYF
J: TRBJ2-5; V: TRBV7-9; size: -; D: TRBD2; DNA: TGTGCCAGCAGCCTCCACGGGACTAGCGGACAAGAGACCCAGTACTTC; CDR3: CASSLHGTSGQETQYF